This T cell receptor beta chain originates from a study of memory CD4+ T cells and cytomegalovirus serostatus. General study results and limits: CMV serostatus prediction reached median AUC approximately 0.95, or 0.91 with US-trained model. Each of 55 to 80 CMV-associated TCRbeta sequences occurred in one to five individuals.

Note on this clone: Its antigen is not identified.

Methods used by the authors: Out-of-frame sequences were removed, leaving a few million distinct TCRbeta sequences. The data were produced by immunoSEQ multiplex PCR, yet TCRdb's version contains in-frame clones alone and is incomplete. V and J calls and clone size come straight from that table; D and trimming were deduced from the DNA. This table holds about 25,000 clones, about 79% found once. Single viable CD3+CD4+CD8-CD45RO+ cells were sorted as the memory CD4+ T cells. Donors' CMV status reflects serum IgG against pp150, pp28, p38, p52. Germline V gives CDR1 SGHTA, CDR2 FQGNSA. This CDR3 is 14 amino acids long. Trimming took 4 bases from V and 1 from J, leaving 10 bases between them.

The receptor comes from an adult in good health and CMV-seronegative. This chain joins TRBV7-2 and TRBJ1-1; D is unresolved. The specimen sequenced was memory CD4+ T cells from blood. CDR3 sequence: CASSSTLGNTEAFF. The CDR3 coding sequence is TGTGCCAGCAGCTCTACATTGGGGAACACTGAAGCTTTCTTT. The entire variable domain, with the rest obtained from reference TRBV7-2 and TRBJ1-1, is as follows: GAGVSQSPSNKVTEKGKDVELRCDPISGHTALYWYRQSLGQGLEFLIYFQGNSAPDKSGLPSDRFSAERTGGSVSTLTIQRTQQEDSAVYLCASSSTLGNTEAFFGQGTRLTVV.